This TCR beta chain was obtained from a study of shared clonotypes between healthy human individuals. With respect to this clone: Its antigen is unidentified.

Study-level findings and limits: The authors expected sequencing depth to affect clonotype sharing among donors. Relative to memory subsets, naive subsets generally showed larger estimated richness.

Only Caucasian adults living in Nashville, Tennessee served as donors. Researchers ran the assay at a deep level. Profiled with immunoSEQ multiplex PCR; TCRdb holds only in-frame clones, not every one. This table holds about 2.4 million clones, 80% to 95% found once. CDR3 size: 14 residues. Germline V gives CDR1 ENHRY, CDR2 SYGVKD. Trimming took 7 bases from V and 2 from J, leaving 15 bases between them. The sequenced sample consisted of naive CD4+ T cells from PBMCs. Subset of the sample: CD45RA+ positively selected. This TCR was sampled from a man between 18 and 35 years old in good health. Some clones in this sample may be carry-over from other donors' samples. The V gene is TRBV10-3, the J gene TRBJ2-7; D is unclear. CDR3 protein: CAITPEVVPYEQYF. The DNA of the CDR3 is TGTGCCATCACCCCCGAAGTTGTACCCTACGAGCAGTACTTC.